This T cell receptor (beta chain) was sequenced for a study of T cells after yellow fever vaccination. Study-wide findings and caveats: Post-booster repertoires contained most primary-vaccination clones again (about 95% CD4, around 89% CD8). A faster peak, day 5 versus 15, was reached by the weaker secondary response.

This clonotype was detected many times. Its target is not known. CDR1 is SGDLS and CDR2 is YYNGEE in the germline V gene. Trimming pared 4 bases from V and 7 bases from J, leaving 15 bases between. CDR3 length: 14 amino acids. Each CDR3 protein is one row after TCRdb ran MiXCR on the 5' RACE reads. The sample yields about 300,000 distinct CDR3 sequences, approximately 4.2% seen once. The source of this sequence is a man aged 18-30 years who received the YFV17D yellow fever vaccine. Sequences were derived from PBMCs, sampled 5 days after the yellow fever booster vaccination. The V and J genes are TRBV9 and TRBJ1-5; D not certain. CDR3 in DNA: TGTGCCAGCAGCCCCCGGCGGGTGGGGCAGCCCCAGCATTTT. Residues: CASSPRRVGQPQHF.